This TCR beta chain was found in a study of T cell responses to AZD1222 COVID-19 vaccine. Study outcomes and limitations: Clonal diversity may have been underestimated, and the donors were mostly white British, with more females than males. Only five to seven individuals given AZD1222 were seropositive at baseline. Targets within unmutated variant regions were reportedly found for nearly half of spike-specific TCRs. Increased Spike-specific TCR breadth and depth were observed after two AZD1222 doses.

Sequencing was performed with immunoSEQ multiplex PCR; in TCRdb, only in-frame clones are kept and a portion is missing. The sample has about 160,000 clones; about 90% are singletons. A remark on this clone: Its antigen remains unknown.

From germline, CDR1 is SGHDN and CDR2 FVKESK. The CDR3 is made up of 16 amino acids. Trimming left V 8 bases short and J 5 bases short, with 21 bases between. This clonotype originated in an adult in good health. The sample here was peripheral blood, taken on day 0 of AZD1222 vaccination. The chain is built from TRBV14 and TRBJ2-2; D unresolved. CDR3 nucleotides: TGTGCCAGCCGACCCTCGGAACTCGGTGAAACCGGGGAGCTGTTTTTT. This translates into CASRPSELGETGELFF.